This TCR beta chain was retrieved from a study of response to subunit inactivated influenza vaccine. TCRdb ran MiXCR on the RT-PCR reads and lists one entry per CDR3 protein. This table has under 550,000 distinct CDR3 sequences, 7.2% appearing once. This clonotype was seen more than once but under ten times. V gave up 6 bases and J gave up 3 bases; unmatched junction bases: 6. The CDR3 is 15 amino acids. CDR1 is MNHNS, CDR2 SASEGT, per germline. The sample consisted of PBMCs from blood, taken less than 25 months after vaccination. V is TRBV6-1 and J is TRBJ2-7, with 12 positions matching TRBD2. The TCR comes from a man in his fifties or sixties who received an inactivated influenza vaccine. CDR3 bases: TGTGCCAGCAGAAAGGGACTAGCGGGCCTCTACGAGCAGTACTTC. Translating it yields CASRKGLAGLYEQYF.